The present T cell receptor (beta chain) was sequenced within a study of T-cell memory formation after mild COVID-19 (dated by TCRdb to the early 2020s). For context, the study as a whole: TCR sequence clusters from the two donors were found to be largely donor specific. In a couple of donors, T-cell clones that expanded and contracted after mild COVID-19 were tracked by sequencing TCRalpha and TCRbeta repertoires over time. Two young, previously healthy adult volunteers, one female and one male, were included in the cohort.

Paper-wide results and their limitations: Contracting CD4+ clones were located mainly in the CM and EM memory subsets, whereas CD8+ clones were found to be enriched in EMRA. Only two mild cases were covered in the study, and larger cohorts including severe cases with pre-infection samples were considered necessary. Clones contracting from day 15 to 85 had balanced CD4/CD8 phenotypes, while a second wave expanding from day 15 to 37 was biased towards CD4+. The second-wave clones that peaked on day 37 were not confirmed to be SARS-CoV-2 specific. Some responding clones were detected in pre-infection memory, which suggested that pre-existing cross-reactive memory T cells had joined the SARS-CoV-2 response.

PBMCs were isolated by Ficoll-Paque density gradient centrifugation. This clonotype was observed a few times. It has no known antigen specificity. It has no much larger one-base neighbor in the sample; base qualities were not kept. TCRdb names Illumina NovaSeq 6000 as the instrument used. Using 5'RACE with constant-segment primers, TCRalpha and TCRbeta cDNA libraries were constructed, with sample barcodes and unique molecular identifiers added in the process. RNA was extracted from every sample with Trizol reagent. Library amplification was performed in two PCR steps, and a second sample barcode and Illumina TruSeq adapters were introduced in the second step. Sequencing of libraries was performed on an Illumina NovaSeq with 2 x 150 bp paired-end reads. The original methods were these. The reads were demultiplexed and collapsed into UMI-guided consensus sequences using migec v1.2.7. Using mixcr v2.1.11, the UMI consensuses were aligned to TRA and TRB V and J templates and assembled into clonotypes. A clonotype was counted as expanded or contracted only if both edgeR and NoisET called the change significant, with noise models trained on biological replicates. For edgeR calls, the thresholds were a false discovery rate-adjusted p below 0.01 and a log2 fold-change of 1. As an exploratory analysis of dynamics, max-normalized trajectories of the 1000 most abundant clonotypes were examined by PCA with hierarchical clustering. The CD4 or CD8 phenotype of responding clones was assigned using the separately sequenced CD4+ and CD8+ repertoires. The raw public data were reprocessed by TCRdb itself: fastp quality trimming at Q25, MiXCR clonotype calling, in-frame beta chains only. Here each entry gathers all rows of one CDR3 protein and keeps the most common genes and DNA. The V and J calls here are based on TCRdb, not the publication. This sample comprises some 350,000 distinct CDR3 sequences, 15% of them detected only once. About a fifth of the sample is taken by the ten largest.

The CDR3 runs 16 amino acids, cysteine and phenylalanine included. The entry retains the CDR3 DNA only, 48 bases that are in frame from base 1. Reading the germline V gene (reference sequence) gives CDR1 DFQATT and CDR2 SNEGSKA. The V end gives up 0 bases and the J end 7 bases, leaving 11 bases in the junction not matched to a gene. The sequence links TRBV20-1 to TRBJ2-1, and 8 junctional nucleotides match TRBD2. This clonotype was sampled from a man aged 18 to 30 who had mild COVID-19 (a few samples of this study predate the infection). The sample titles of this study are shuffled in the database, so cell type and time point are left out; the donor was told from shared clones. The sample consisted of PBMCs or a T cell subset sorted from them (not recorded which). In nucleotides, the sequence is TGCAGTGCTAGAGATACGCGGGGGGCGGTTTGGAATGAGCAGTTCTTC. This encodes CSARDTRGAVWNEQFF.